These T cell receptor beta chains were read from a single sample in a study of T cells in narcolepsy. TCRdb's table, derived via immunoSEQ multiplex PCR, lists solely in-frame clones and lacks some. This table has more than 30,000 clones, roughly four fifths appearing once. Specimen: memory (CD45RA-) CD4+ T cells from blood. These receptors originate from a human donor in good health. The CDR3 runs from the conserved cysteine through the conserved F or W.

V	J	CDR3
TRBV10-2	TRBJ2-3	CASSDYGTSGGITDTQYF
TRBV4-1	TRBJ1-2	CASSQGQGAFNYGYTF
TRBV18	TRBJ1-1	CASSPWTGESEAFF
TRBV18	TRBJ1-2	CASSSLTGVDGYTF
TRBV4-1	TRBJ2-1	CASSQDLGQGYNEQFF
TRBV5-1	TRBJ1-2	CASSQTGDYGYTF
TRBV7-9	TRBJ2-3	CASSPGGDTQYF
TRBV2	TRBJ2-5	CASSVGLDRETQYF
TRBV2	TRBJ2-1	CASSGTHNEQFF
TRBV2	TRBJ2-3	CASEGGWRDTQYF
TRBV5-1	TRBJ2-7	CASSFHRLAESSYEQYF
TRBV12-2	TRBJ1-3	CASRLDRDRGNTIYF
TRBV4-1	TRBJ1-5	CASSQPGISPDEPQHF
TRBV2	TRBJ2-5	CASSQDGLGVETQYF
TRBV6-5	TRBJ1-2	CASSSLQGAKGYTF
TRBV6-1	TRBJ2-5	CASSRGYQETQYF